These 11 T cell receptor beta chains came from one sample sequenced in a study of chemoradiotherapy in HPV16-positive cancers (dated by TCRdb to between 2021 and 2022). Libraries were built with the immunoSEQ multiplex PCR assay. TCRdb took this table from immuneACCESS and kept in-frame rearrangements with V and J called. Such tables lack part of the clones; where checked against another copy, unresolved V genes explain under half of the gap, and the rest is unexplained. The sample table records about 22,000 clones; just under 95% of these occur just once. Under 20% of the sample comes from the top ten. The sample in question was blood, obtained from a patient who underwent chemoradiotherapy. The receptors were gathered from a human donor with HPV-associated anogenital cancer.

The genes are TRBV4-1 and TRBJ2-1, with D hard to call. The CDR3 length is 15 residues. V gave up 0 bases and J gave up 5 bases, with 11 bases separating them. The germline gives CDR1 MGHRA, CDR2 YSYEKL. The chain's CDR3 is CASSQELVPDNEQFF. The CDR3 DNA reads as TGCGCCAGCAGCCAAGAACTTGTACCCGACAATGAGCAGTTCTTC.

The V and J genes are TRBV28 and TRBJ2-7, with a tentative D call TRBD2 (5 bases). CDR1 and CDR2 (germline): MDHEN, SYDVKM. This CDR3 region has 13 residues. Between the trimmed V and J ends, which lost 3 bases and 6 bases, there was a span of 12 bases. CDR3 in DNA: TGTGCCAGCAGTTTGAGGGTCCCCCCCGAGCAGTACTTC. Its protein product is CASSLRVPPEQYF.

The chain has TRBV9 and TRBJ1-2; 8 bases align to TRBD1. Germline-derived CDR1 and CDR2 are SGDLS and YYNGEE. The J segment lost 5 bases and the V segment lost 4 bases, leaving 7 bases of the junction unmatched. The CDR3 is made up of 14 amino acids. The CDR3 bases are TGTGCCAGCAGCACCCGGACAGGGAGTTATGGCTACACCTTC. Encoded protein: CASSTRTGSYGYTF.

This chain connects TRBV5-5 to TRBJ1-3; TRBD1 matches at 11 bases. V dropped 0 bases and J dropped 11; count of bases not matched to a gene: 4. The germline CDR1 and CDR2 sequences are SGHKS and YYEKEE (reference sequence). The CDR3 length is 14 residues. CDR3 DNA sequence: TGTGCCAGCAGCTTGGGGACAGGGGGCTTCGCCATATATTTT. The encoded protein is CASSLGTGGFAIYF.

CDR3 in amino acids: CASTHVGEKLFF. CDR3 nucleotides: TGTGCCAGCACACACGTAGGGGAAAAACTGTTTTTT. This rearrangement joins TRBV7-9 to TRBJ1-4; D remains unclear. Between the trimmed V and J ends, which lost 7 bases and 8 bases, there was a span of 11 bases. CDR1 is SEHNR, CDR2 FQNEAQ, per germline (reference sequence). This CDR3 region has 12 residues.

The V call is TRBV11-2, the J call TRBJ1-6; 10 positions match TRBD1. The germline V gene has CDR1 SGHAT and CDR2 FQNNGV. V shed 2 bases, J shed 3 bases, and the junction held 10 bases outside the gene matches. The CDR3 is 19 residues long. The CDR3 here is CASSLNLGQGHRYNSPLHF. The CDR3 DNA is TGTGCCAGCAGCTTAAATCTGGGACAGGGGCATCGCTATAATTCACCCCTCCACTTT.

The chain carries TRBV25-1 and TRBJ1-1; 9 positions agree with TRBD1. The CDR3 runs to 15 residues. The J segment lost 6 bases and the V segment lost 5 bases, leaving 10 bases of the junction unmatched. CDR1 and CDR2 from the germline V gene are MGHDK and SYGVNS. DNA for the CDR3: TGTGCCAGCAGTTCCAACGACAGGGGGGTCGCTGAAGCTTTCTTT. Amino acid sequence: CASSSNDRGVAEAFF.

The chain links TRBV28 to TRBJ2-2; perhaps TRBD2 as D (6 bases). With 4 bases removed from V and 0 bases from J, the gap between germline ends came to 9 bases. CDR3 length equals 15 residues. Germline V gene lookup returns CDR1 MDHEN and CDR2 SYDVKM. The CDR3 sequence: CASSSPGANTGELFF. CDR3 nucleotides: TGTGCCAGCAGTTCGCCGGGGGCGAACACCGGGGAGCTGTTTTTT.

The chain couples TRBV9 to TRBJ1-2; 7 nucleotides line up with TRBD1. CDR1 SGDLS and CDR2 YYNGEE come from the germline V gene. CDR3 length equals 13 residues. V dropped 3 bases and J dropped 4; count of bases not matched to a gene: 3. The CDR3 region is CASSGQGLYGYTF. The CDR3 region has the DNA TGTGCCAGCAGCGGACAGGGCCTCTATGGCTACACCTTC.

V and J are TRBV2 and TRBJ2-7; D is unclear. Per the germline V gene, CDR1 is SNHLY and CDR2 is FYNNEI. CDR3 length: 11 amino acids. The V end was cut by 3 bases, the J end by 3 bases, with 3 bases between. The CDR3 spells CASSEYYEQYF. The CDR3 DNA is TGTGCCAGCAGTGAGTACTACGAGCAGTACTTC.

The CDR3 nucleotides are TGTGCCAGCAGCTTAGGGAGGGGCCGCAGCTCCTACGAGCAGTACTTC. Translating it yields CASSLGRGRSSYEQYF. The rearrangement joins TRBV11-2 to TRBJ2-7; the D gene is possibly TRBD2 (6 bases). The CDR3 is 16 residues long. Germline V lookup: CDR1 SGHAT, CDR2 FQNNGV. Trimming cost V 1 base and J 0 bases, with 13 bases left between them.